Sequencing of this T cell receptor beta chain was carried out in a study of cytomegalovirus exposure and HLA in healthy donors. PCR was performed using 60 Vbeta and 13 Jbeta primers. Profiled with immunoSEQ multiplex PCR; TCRdb holds only in-frame clones, not every one. The data hold around 180,000 clones, with approximately 82% observed a single time. Trimming stripped 8 bases from V and 3 bases from J, with 8 bases between. The length of the CDR3 is 11 residues. CDR1 SGHVS and CDR2 FNYEAQ come from the germline V gene. The J gene is TRBJ2-7, the V gene TRBV7-6; D perhaps matches TRBD2 (5 bases). The specimen was PBMCs. The sequence derives from a girl aged 2 to 10 in good health and CMV-seropositive. The CDR3 is CASRGDYEQYF. In DNA, the CDR3 is TGTGCCAGCCGGGGAGACTACGAGCAGTACTTC.